This TCR beta chain was retrieved from a study of blood T cell repertoires in COVID-19. Across the whole study: COVID-19 samples collected from the United States, Italy and Spain covered acute and convalescent phases. The cDNA or gDNA used as material had been derived from T cells, B-cell-depleted T cells, or PBMCs.

How the authors handled the data: Reference gene primer amplification yielded estimated nucleated cell counts. The assay was immunoSEQ multiplex PCR, and TCRdb's table has in-frame clones only and misses some. The DNA gave D and trimming, while V, J and clone size come from that table. The table has 200,000 to 250,000 clones, around 83% seen once. The CDR3 contains 14 residues. Trimming removed 3 bases at V and 0 bases at J, with 8 bases between. Per the germline V gene, CDR1 is KGHSH and CDR2 is LQKENI. The sequencing input was peripheral blood. The V call is TRBV18, the J call TRBJ1-1; perhaps TRBD1 as D (6 bases). This clonotype originated in a young man who had recovered from COVID-19. Here the CDR3 reads CASSPPGVNTEAFF. The CDR3, as DNA: TGTGCCAGCTCACCGCCAGGGGTGAACACTGAAGCTTTCTTT.